These T cell receptor beta chains were read from a single sample in a study of shared clonotypes between healthy human individuals. TCRdb keeps only in-frame clones here, not all; method: immunoSEQ multiplex PCR. Of nearly 600,000 clones listed, nearly 97% are singletons. Sequencing was carried out using naive CD8+ T cells sorted from blood. Receptors originate from a woman aged 25 to 45 in good health. The CDR3 runs from the conserved cysteine through the conserved F or W. Fields, in order: V gene, clone size, J gene, CDR3 protein. Size is stated for part of the rows, as once, few or many counts, or as a class when the clone is expanded.

V gene: TRBV14; clone size: .; J gene: TRBJ1-3; CDR3 protein: CASSQGVRGLSGNTIYF
V gene: TRBV6-5; clone size: .; J gene: TRBJ1-2; CDR3 protein: CASSYSTGLYGYTF
V gene: TRBV5-6; clone size: once; J gene: TRBJ2-2; CDR3 protein: CASSYLAGVSTGELFF
V gene: TRBV28; clone size: .; J gene: TRBJ2-1; CDR3 protein: CATLRPTGGSYNEQFF
V gene: TRBV11-3; clone size: .; J gene: TRBJ2-4; CDR3 protein: CASSLEGLAGAKNIQYF
V gene: TRBV4-1; clone size: .; J gene: TRBJ2-7; CDR3 protein: CASSQAYTSGNYEQYF
V gene: TRBV5-1; clone size: .; J gene: TRBJ2-7; CDR3 protein: CASSSGQLLWEQYF
V gene: TRBV30; clone size: .; J gene: TRBJ1-1; CDR3 protein: CAWNPGQNTEAFF
V gene: TRBV13; clone size: .; J gene: TRBJ2-5; CDR3 protein: CASSSEKETQYF
V gene: TRBV4-1; clone size: .; J gene: TRBJ2-7; CDR3 protein: CASSQGSEQYF
V gene: TRBV19; clone size: .; J gene: TRBJ2-7; CDR3 protein: CATRGASGSNYEQYF
V gene: TRBV18; clone size: .; J gene: TRBJ2-5; CDR3 protein: CASSPPSSGHRETQYF
V gene: TRBV9; clone size: .; J gene: TRBJ1-2; CDR3 protein: CASSGGGHYGYTF
V gene: TRBV9; clone size: .; J gene: TRBJ2-6; CDR3 protein: CASSVDSSGANVLTF
V gene: TRBV5-6; clone size: .; J gene: TRBJ2-7; CDR3 protein: CASSLGVGGYYEQYF
V gene: TRBV14; clone size: .; J gene: TRBJ2-1; CDR3 protein: CASSLIPGLVSEQFF
V gene: TRBV28; clone size: .; J gene: TRBJ2-3; CDR3 protein: CASSSDLGLRRESTDTQYF
V gene: TRBV5-4; clone size: .; J gene: TRBJ2-1; CDR3 protein: CASSQGLLSYNEQFF
V gene: TRBV5-6; clone size: .; J gene: TRBJ2-5; CDR3 protein: CASSLDSSGTGDLETQYF
V gene: TRBV5-6; clone size: .; J gene: TRBJ2-7; CDR3 protein: CASSLALASGNQYF
V gene: TRBV5-5; clone size: .; J gene: TRBJ2-1; CDR3 protein: CASSFWLNNEQFF
V gene: TRBV27; clone size: .; J gene: TRBJ2-1; CDR3 protein: CASSLSPTGSNEQFF
V gene: TRBV12-5; clone size: .; J gene: TRBJ2-3; CDR3 protein: CASGLGQLNTDTQYF
V gene: TRBV29-1; clone size: .; J gene: TRBJ2-3; CDR3 protein: CSVCRDGASTDTQYF
V gene: TRBV15; clone size: .; J gene: TRBJ1-1; CDR3 protein: CATSRPEGNTEAFF
V gene: TRBV27; clone size: .; J gene: TRBJ1-1; CDR3 protein: CASSLEAGGLTEAFF
V gene: TRBV13; clone size: .; J gene: TRBJ2-4; CDR3 protein: CASSSSTEDPKNIQYF
V gene: TRBV7-6; clone size: .; J gene: TRBJ1-5; CDR3 protein: CASSLAPNQPQHF
V gene: TRBV27; clone size: .; J gene: TRBJ2-1; CDR3 protein: CASSLQGLATYNEQFF
V gene: TRBV4-1; clone size: .; J gene: TRBJ1-2; CDR3 protein: CASSQDPALNYGYTF
V gene: TRBV5-8; clone size: .; J gene: TRBJ2-7; CDR3 protein: CASHIGQGLLEQYF
V gene: TRBV13; clone size: .; J gene: TRBJ2-2; CDR3 protein: CASSSSKGPTGELFF
V gene: TRBV21-1; clone size: few; J gene: TRBJ1-5; CDR3 protein: CASSKESQNSNQPQHF
V gene: TRBV27; clone size: .; J gene: TRBJ2-5; CDR3 protein: CARSRSGRSPQETQYF
V gene: TRBV10-3; clone size: .; J gene: TRBJ2-7; CDR3 protein: CAITRETGLYEQYF
V gene: TRBV4-1; clone size: .; J gene: TRBJ2-3; CDR3 protein: CASSQRLTSGRADTQYF
V gene: TRBV4-1; clone size: .; J gene: TRBJ2-3; CDR3 protein: CASSGTSGRGTLTDTQYF
V gene: TRBV27; clone size: .; J gene: TRBJ2-3; CDR3 protein: CASTQTGGLDTQYF
V gene: TRBV29-1; clone size: .; J gene: TRBJ2-7; CDR3 protein: CSVGGGQGAVEQYF
V gene: TRBV6-1; clone size: .; J gene: TRBJ1-1; CDR3 protein: CASRDGHPNTEAFF